The T cell receptor (beta chain) under discussion was sequenced for a study of T cells in localized non-small cell lung cancer. General study results and limits: Adjacent lung held a median around 60 of the top 100 tumor clones.

Trimming removed 3 bases from V and 1 base from J; junction bases left unmatched: 5. The CDR3 has 16 amino acids. CDR1 and CDR2 from the germline V gene are SGHRS and YFSETQ. A remark on this clone: The target antigen is unknown.

Some clones are missing from TCRdb's copy, which holds only in-frame ones; the method was immunoSEQ multiplex PCR. The sample consists of 65,000 to 95,000 clones, around 80% of them appearing once. The chain links TRBV5-1 to TRBJ2-5; 11 bases match TRBD1. Source: PBMCs, taken before any cancer treatment. The clonotype was recovered from a man aged 35-69 years with stage II squamous cell lung carcinoma. CDR3 region: CASSSADRGPQETQYF. CDR3 coding DNA: TGCGCCAGCAGCTCGGCGGACAGGGGGCCCCAAGAGACCCAGTACTTC.